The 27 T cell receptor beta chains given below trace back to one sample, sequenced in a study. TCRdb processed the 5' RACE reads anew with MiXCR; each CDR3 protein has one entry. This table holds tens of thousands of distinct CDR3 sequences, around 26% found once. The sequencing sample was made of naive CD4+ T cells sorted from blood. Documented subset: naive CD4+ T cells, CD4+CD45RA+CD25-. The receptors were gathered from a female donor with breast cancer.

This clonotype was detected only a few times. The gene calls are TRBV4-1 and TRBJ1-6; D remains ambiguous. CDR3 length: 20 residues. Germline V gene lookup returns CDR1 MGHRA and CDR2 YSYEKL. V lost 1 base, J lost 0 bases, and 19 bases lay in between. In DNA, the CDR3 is TGCGCCAGCAGCCAAGTCCAAGGGATCGGTCTTGTCTCCTATAATTCACCCCTCCACTTT. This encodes CASSQVQGIGLVSYNSPLHF.

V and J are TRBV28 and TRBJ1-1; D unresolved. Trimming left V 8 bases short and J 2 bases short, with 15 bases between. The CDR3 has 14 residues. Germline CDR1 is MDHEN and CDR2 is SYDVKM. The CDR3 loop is CASLGGGQNTEAFF. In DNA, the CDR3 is TGTGCCAGCCTCGGAGGTGGGCAAAACACTGAAGCTTTCTTT.

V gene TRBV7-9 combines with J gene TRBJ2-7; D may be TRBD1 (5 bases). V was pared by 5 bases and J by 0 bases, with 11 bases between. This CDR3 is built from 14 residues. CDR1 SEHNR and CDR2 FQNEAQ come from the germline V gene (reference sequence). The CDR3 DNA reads TGTGCCAGCAGCCCGACAGTTAACTCCTACGAGCAGTACTTC. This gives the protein CASSPTVNSYEQYF. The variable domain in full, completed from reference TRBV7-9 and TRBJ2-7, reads DTGVSQNPRHKITKRGQNVTFRCDPISEHNRLYWYRQTLGQGPEFLTYFQNEAQLEKSRLLSDRFSAERPKGSFSTLEIQRTEQGDSAMYLCASSPTVNSYEQYFGPGTRLTVT.

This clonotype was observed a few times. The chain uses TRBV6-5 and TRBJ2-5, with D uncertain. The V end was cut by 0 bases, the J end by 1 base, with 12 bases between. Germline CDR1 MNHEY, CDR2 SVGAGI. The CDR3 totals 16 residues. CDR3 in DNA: TGTGCCAGCAGTTACTCGAAATTGGTGGTCCAAGAGACCCAGTACTTC. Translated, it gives CASSYSKLVVQETQYF.

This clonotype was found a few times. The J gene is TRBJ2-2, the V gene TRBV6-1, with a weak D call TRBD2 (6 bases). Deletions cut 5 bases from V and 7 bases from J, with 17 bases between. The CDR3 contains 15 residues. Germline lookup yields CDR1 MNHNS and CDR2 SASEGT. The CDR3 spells CASSPTWGGIGELFF. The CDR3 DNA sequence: TGTGCCAGCAGTCCCACCTGGGGAGGCATCGGGGAGCTGTTTTTT.

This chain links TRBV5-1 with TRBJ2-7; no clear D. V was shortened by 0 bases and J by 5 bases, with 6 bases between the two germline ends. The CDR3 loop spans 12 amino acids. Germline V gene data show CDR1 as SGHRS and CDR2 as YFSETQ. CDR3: CASSLDRNEQYF. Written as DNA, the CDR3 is TGCGCCAGCAGCTTGGACAGAAACGAGCAGTACTTC.

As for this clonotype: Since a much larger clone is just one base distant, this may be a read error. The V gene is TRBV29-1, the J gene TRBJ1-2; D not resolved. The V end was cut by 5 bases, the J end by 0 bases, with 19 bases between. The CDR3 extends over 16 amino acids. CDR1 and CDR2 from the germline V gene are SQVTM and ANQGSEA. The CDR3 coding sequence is TGCAGCGTTAAAACGTCTCCAGGCAGACCTAACTATGGCTACACCTTC. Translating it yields CSVKTSPGRPNYGYTF.

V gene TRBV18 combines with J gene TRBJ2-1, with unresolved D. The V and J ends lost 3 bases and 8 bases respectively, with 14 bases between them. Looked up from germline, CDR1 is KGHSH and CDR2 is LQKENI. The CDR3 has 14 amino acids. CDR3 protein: CASSPTQAEDEQFF. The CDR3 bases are TGTGCCAGCTCACCGACCCAGGCGGAAGATGAGCAGTTCTTC.

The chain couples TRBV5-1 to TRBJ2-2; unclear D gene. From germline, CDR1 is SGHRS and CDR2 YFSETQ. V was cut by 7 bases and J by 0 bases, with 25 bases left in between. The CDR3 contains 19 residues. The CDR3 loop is CASGRSYFNRGANTGELFF. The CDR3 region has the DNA TGCGCCAGCGGCAGATCATACTTCAACAGAGGCGCGAACACCGGGGAGCTGTTTTTT.

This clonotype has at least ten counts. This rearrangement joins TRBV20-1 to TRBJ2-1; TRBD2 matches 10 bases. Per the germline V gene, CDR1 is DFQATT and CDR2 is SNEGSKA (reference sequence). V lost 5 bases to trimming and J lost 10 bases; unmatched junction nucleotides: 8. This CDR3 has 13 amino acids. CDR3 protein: CSAPTSGEEEQFF. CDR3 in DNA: TGCAGTGCTCCCACTAGCGGGGAAGAGGAGCAGTTCTTC.

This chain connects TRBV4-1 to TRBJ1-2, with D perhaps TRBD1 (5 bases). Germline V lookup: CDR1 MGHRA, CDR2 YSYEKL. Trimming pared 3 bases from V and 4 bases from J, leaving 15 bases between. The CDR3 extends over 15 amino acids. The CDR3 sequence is CASSQLSSGFYGYTF. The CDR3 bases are TGCGCCAGCAGCCAGTTAAGCTCAGGGTTCTATGGCTACACCTTC.

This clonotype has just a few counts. CDR3 in DNA: TGTGCCAGCAGCCAACAGGGGATCCAAGAGACCCAGTACTTC. Protein: CASSQQGIQETQYF. This chain links TRBV11-2 with TRBJ2-5, with TRBD1 matching 7 bases. V lost 5 bases and J lost 1; bases outside the gene matches: 4. This CDR3 region has 14 residues. Germline CDR1 reads SGHAT; CDR2 reads FQNNGV.

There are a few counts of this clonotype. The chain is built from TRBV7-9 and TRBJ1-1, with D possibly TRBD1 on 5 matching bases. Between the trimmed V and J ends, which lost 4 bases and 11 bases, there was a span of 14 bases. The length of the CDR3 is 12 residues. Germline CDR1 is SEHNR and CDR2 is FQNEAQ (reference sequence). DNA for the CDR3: TGTGCCAGCAGCTCCGGGACCAGAACGGCTTTCTTT. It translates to CASSSGTRTAFF.

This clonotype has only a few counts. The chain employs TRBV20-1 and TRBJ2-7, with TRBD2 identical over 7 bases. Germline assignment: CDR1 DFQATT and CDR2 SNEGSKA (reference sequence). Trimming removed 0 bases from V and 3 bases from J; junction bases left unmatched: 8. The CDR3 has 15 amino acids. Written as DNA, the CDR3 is TGCAGTGCTAGAGATTTGGGGGGAGGGGTCTACGAGCAGTACTTC. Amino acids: CSARDLGGGVYEQYF.

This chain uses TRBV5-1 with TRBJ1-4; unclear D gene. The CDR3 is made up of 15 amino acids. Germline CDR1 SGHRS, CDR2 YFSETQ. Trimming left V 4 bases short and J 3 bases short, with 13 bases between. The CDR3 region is CASSPRSPPNEKLFF. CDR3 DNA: TGCGCCAGCAGCCCGAGAAGTCCGCCTAATGAAAAACTGTTTTTT.

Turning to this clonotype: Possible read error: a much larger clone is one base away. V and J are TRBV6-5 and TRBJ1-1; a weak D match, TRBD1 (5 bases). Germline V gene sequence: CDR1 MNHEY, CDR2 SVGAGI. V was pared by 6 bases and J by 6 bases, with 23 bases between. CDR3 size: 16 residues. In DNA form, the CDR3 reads TGTGCCAGCAGGCCCTTATTAGGGACCCTGGACGCTGAAGCTTTCTTT. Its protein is CASRPLLGTLDAEAFF.

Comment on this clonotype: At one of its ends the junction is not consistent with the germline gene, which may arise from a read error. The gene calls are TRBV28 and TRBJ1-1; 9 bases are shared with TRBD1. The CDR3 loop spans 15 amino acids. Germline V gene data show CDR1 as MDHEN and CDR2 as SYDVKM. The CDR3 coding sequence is TGTGCCAGCAGTTCGGGGACAGGGCGGAACACTGAAGCCTTCTTT. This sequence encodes CASSSGTGRNTEAFF.

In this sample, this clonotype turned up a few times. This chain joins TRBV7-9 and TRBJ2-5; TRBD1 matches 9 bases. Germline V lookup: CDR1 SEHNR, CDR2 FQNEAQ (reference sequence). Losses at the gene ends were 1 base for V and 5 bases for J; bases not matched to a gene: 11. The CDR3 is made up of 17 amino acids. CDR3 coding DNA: TGTGCCAGCAGCTTAGTTTTGCAGGACAGGGGACCGGAGACCCAGTACTTC. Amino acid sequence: CASSLVLQDRGPETQYF.

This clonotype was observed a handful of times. CDR3 bases: TGTGCCACCAGCCGGACAGGGGCTGAAGCTTTCTTT. This translates into CATSRTGAEAFF. The rearrangement uses TRBV15 and TRBJ1-1; 9 bases fit TRBD1. CDR3 length: 12 residues. V lost 5 bases to trimming and J lost 6 bases; unmatched junction nucleotides: 1. CDR1 is LNHNV and CDR2 is YYDKDF in the germline V gene (reference sequence).

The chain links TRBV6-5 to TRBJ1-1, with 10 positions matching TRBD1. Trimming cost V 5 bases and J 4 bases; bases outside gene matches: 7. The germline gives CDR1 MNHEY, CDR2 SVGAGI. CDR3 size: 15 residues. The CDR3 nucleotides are TGTGCCAGCAGTACGCCAGACAGGGGGCTCACTGAAGCTTTCTTT. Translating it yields CASSTPDRGLTEAFF.

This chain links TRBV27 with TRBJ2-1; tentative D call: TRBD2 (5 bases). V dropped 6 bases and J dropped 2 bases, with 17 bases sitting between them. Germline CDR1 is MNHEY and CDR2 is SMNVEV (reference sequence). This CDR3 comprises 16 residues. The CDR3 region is CASSPAAKRTYNEQFF. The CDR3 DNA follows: TGTGCCAGCAGCCCAGCGGCGAAGAGGACCTACAATGAGCAGTTCTTC.

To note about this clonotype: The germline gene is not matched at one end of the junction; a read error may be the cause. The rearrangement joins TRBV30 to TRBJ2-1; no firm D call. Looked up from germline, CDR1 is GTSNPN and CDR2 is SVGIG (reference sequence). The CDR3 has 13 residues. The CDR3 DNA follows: TGTGCCTGGAGTGTAACCGCCTACAATAAGCAGTTCTTC. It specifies CAWSVTAYNKQFF.

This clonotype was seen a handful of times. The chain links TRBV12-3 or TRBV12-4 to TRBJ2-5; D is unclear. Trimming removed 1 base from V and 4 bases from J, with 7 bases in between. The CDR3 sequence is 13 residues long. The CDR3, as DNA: TGTGCCAGCAGTTTAGAACGGCGAGAGACCCAGTACTTC. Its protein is CASSLERRETQYF.

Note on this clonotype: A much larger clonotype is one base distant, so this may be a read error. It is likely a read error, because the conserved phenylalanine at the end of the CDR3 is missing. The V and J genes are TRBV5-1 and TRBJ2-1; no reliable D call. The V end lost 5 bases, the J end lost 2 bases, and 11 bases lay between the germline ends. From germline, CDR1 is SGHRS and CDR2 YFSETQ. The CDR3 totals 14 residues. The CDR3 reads CASSFSRAYNEQFY. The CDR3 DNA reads TGCGCCAGCAGTTTTTCACGGGCCTACAATGAGCAGTTCTAC.

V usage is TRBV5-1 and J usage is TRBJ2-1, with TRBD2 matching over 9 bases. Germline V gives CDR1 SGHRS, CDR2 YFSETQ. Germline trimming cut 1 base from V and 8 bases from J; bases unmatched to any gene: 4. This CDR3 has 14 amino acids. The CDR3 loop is CASSLLAGTYEQFF. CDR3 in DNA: TGCGCCAGCAGCTTGCTAGCGGGAACGTATGAGCAGTTCTTC.

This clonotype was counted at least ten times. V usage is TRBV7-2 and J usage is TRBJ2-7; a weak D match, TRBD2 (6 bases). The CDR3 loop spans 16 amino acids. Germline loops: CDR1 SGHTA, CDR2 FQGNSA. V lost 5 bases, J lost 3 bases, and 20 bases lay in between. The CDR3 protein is CASSLRSGTGSYEQYF. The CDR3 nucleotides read TGTGCCAGCAGCCTCAGATCCGGGACTGGGAGCTACGAGCAGTACTTC. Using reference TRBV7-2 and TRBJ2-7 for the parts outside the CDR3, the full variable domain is GAGVSQSPSNKVTEKGKDVELRCDPISGHTALYWYRQSLGQGLEFLIYFQGNSAPDKSGLPSDRFSAERTGGSVSTLTIQRTQQEDSAVYLCASSLRSGTGSYEQYFGPGTRLTVT.

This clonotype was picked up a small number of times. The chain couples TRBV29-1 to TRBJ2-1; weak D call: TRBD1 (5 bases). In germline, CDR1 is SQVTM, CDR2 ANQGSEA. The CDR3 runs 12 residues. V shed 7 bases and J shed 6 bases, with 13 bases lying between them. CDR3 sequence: CSARVGPNEQFF. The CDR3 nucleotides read TGCAGCGCCCGGGTGGGGCCCAATGAGCAGTTCTTC.